These 24 T cell receptor beta chains were all obtained from the same sample, sequenced in a study of OX40 agonist ivuxolimab in advanced cancers. This table comes from immunoSEQ multiplex PCR, and its TCRdb copy is limited to in-frame clones, with some not included. Here the sample spans about 90,000 clones, roughly 89% being singletons. The input for sequencing was CD4+ or CD8+ T cells sorted from blood, taken in a trial of the OX40 agonist ivuxolimab. These receptors were taken from an adult with an advanced solid tumor such as melanoma, head and neck, liver or kidney cancer.

The chain combines TRBV7-9 with TRBJ2-7; no firm D call. Trimming removed 1 base from V and 2 bases from J, with 6 bases in between. This CDR3 has 13 amino acids. The germline CDR1 and CDR2 sequences are SEHNR and FQNEAQ (reference sequence). Written as DNA, the CDR3 is TGTGCCAGCAGCTTAGTAGGGACCTACGAGCAGTACTTC. Residues: CASSLVGTYEQYF.

The rearrangement links TRBV11-3 to TRBJ2-3; TRBD2 might be the D (5 bases). In germline, CDR1 is SGHNT, CDR2 YENEEA. The V gene lost 1 base and the J gene lost 0 bases, with 11 bases spanning the gap. This CDR3 has 16 residues. CDR3 amino acids: CASSLGPSSSTDTQYF. The CDR3 nucleotides read TGTGCCAGCAGCTTAGGTCCTAGCTCGAGCACAGATACGCAGTATTTT.

The chain links TRBV5-1 to TRBJ1-1; TRBD1 matches 9 bases. V shed 3 bases, J shed 1 base, and the junction held 7 bases outside the gene matches. The CDR3 extends over 16 amino acids. Germline CDR1 reads SGHRS; CDR2 reads YFSETQ. The CDR3 loop is CASSYTTGQGNTEAFF. The CDR3 DNA follows: TGCGCCAGCAGCTATACAACGGGACAGGGGAACACTGAAGCTTTCTTT.

This chain joins TRBV10-2 and TRBJ1-4, with D possibly TRBD1 on 5 matching bases. The CDR3 is made up of 12 amino acids. From germline, CDR1 is WSHSY and CDR2 SAAADI. V dropped 8 bases and J dropped 5 bases, with 9 bases sitting between them. CDR3 protein: CASGRGNEKLFF. The DNA of the CDR3 is TGCGCCAGCGGAAGGGGAAATGAAAAACTGTTTTTT.

This sequence joins TRBV5-6 and TRBJ2-7; no firm D call. The CDR3 is 15 residues long. Trimming removed 1 base at V and 3 bases at J, with 14 bases between. Germline values: CDR1 SGHDT, CDR2 YYEEEE. The CDR3 spells CASSLFRPANYEQYF. Written as DNA, the CDR3 is TGTGCCAGCAGCTTGTTTAGGCCTGCCAACTACGAGCAGTACTTC.

CDR3 loop: CATSRPERLNTEAFF. The CDR3 DNA is TGTGCCACCAGCAGACCCGAGAGACTGAACACTGAAGCTTTCTTT. The chain uses TRBV15 and TRBJ1-1, with D uncertain. The germline gives CDR1 LNHNV, CDR2 YYDKDF (reference sequence). The CDR3 runs 15 residues. Trimming took 2 bases from V and 0 from J, leaving 10 bases between them.

This clone showed up just a few times. The chain carries TRBV7-9 and TRBJ2-1; D is possibly TRBD2 (5 bases). The germline V gene encodes CDR1 SEHNR and CDR2 FQNEAQ (reference sequence). CDR3 size: 15 residues. V was cut by 5 bases and J by 3 bases, with 14 bases left in between. The CDR3 is CASSRAGIDYNEQFF. CDR3 bases: TGTGCCAGCAGCCGGGCCGGGATTGACTACAATGAGCAGTTCTTC.

The chain is built from TRBV4-3 and TRBJ2-7; no clear D gene. Germline values: CDR1 LGHNA, CDR2 YSLEER. Trimming removed 0 bases from V and 3 bases from J, with 6 bases in between. The CDR3 covers 13 residues. DNA for the CDR3: TGCGCCAGCAGCCAAGATTGGAGCTACGAGCAGTACTTC. It is translated as CASSQDWSYEQYF.

The V call is TRBV30, the J call TRBJ2-6; possibly TRBD1 or TRBD2 for D (5 bases each). Trimming left V 2 bases short and J 0 bases short, with 11 bases between. This CDR3 is 16 amino acids long. CDR1 and CDR2 from the germline V gene are GTSNPN and SVGIG (reference sequence). DNA for the CDR3: TGTGCCTGGAGTTCGGGACGGTCCTCTGGGGCCAACGTCCTGACTTTC. Protein sequence: CAWSSGRSSGANVLTF.

The chain employs TRBV28 and TRBJ2-3, with TRBD2 matching over 11 bases. The ends lost 4 bases at V and 5 bases at J; junction bases unmatched: 8. Per the germline V gene, CDR1 is MDHEN and CDR2 is SYDVKM. This CDR3 spans 16 amino acids. CDR3 loop: CASSSLAGGIEDTQYF. CDR3 nucleotide sequence: TGTGCCAGCAGTTCCTTAGCGGGAGGGATTGAAGATACGCAGTATTTT.

This chain connects TRBV7-2 to TRBJ2-1; D remains unclear. The CDR3 consists of 15 residues. Deletions cut 1 base from V and 0 bases from J, with 7 bases between. Germline V gives CDR1 SGHTA, CDR2 FQGNSA. CDR3 protein: CASSLDHSSYNEQFF. DNA for the CDR3: TGTGCCAGCAGCTTAGACCATAGCTCCTACAATGAGCAGTTCTTC.

The rearrangement joins TRBV7-9 to TRBJ2-4, with 8 bases fitting TRBD2. Germline V gene sequence: CDR1 SEHNR, CDR2 FQNEAQ (reference sequence). J lost 8 bases, V lost 3 bases, and 6 bases had no gene match. The CDR3 spans 14 residues. The CDR3 nucleotides read TGTGCCAGCAGCTTTGGCCTAGCGGGTGACATTCAGTACTTC. Its protein is CASSFGLAGDIQYF.

The chain employs TRBV5-1 and TRBJ2-1; possibly TRBD1 for D (6 bases). Germline V CDR1 and CDR2: SGHRS, YFSETQ. V dropped 0 bases and J dropped 4 bases, with 17 bases sitting between them. There are 17 residues in the CDR3. CDR3 amino acids: CASSLGVDSNRYNEQFF. In nucleotides, the CDR3 is TGCGCCAGCAGCTTGGGTGTGGACAGCAACCGTTACAATGAGCAGTTCTTC. Drawing the rest from reference TRBV5-1 and TRBJ2-1, the complete variable domain is KAGVTQTPRYLIKTRGQQVTLSCSPISGHRSVSWYQQTPGQGLQFLFEYFSETQRNKGNFPGRFSGRQFSNSRSEMNVSTLELGDSALYLCASSLGVDSNRYNEQFFGPGTRLTVL.

The chain has TRBV6-1 and TRBJ1-2; D is ambiguous. CDR1 is MNHNS, CDR2 SASEGT, per germline. The CDR3 runs 14 residues. V gave up 7 bases and J gave up 3 bases, with 15 bases separating them. CDR3 DNA sequence: TGTGCCAGCAAACGGACTCCAGCTGACTATGGCTACACCTTC. It is translated as CASKRTPADYGYTF.

The chain employs TRBV5-1 and TRBJ2-3, with D uncertain. With 1 base removed from V and 1 base from J, the gap between germline ends came to 7 bases. The CDR3 contains 14 residues. Germline V gene data show CDR1 as SGHRS and CDR2 as YFSETQ. The CDR3 DNA sequence: TGCGCCAGCAGCTTGAGACCAGGCACAGATACGCAGTATTTT. Translated, it gives CASSLRPGTDTQYF. Drawing the rest from reference TRBV5-1 and TRBJ2-3, the complete variable domain is KAGVTQTPRYLIKTRGQQVTLSCSPISGHRSVSWYQQTPGQGLQFLFEYFSETQRNKGNFPGRFSGRQFSNSRSEMNVSTLELGDSALYLCASSLRPGTDTQYFGPGTRLTVL.

The V call is TRBV9, the J call TRBJ2-3, with 7 bases aligning to TRBD1. CDR3 size: 16 residues. V was clipped by 2 bases and J by 3 bases; unmatched bases: 9. The germline CDR1 and CDR2 sequences are SGDLS and YYNGEE. In DNA form, the CDR3 reads TGTGCCAGCAGCGTCCACCCCGGGACAGTAACAGATACGCAGTATTTT. The encoded protein is CASSVHPGTVTDTQYF.

The CDR3 sequence: CASSPGTGRSNEQFF. CDR3 coding DNA: TGTGCCAGCAGTCCCGGGACAGGGAGAAGCAATGAGCAGTTCTTC. V is TRBV6-5 and J is TRBJ2-1; 9 bases are shared with TRBD1. There are 15 residues in the CDR3. V lost 5 bases and J lost 6; bases outside the gene matches: 8. Germline CDR1 and CDR2: MNHEY and SVGAGI.

The chain employs TRBV9 and TRBJ2-3; D uncertain. CDR1 is SGDLS, CDR2 YYNGEE, per germline. With 0 bases removed from V and 4 bases from J, the gap between germline ends came to 12 bases. CDR3 length: 15 residues. The CDR3 region is CASSVVSGDADTQYF. The CDR3 nucleotides read TGTGCCAGCAGCGTAGTTTCCGGAGATGCAGATACGCAGTATTTT.

This clone has only one observation. The rearrangement uses TRBV30 and TRBJ2-1; no clear D gene. This CDR3 region has 14 residues. Germline CDR1 reads GTSNPN; CDR2 reads SVGIG (reference sequence). Trimming pared 0 bases from V and 5 bases from J, leaving 11 bases between. The CDR3 DNA follows: TGTGCCTGGAGTGTTACGAGGTGGAACAATGAGCAGTTCTTC. It specifies CAWSVTRWNNEQFF.

In its sample, this clone was seen once. The CDR3 nucleotides read TGCGCCAGCAGCTTGGGAGGAATCCAAGAGACCCAGTACTTC. This translates into CASSLGGIQETQYF. The chain has TRBV5-1 and TRBJ2-5; D uncertain. Germline V gives CDR1 SGHRS, CDR2 YFSETQ. The ends were cut back, 0 bases at V and 1 base at J, with 7 bases in the middle. The CDR3 has 14 residues.

The chain combines TRBV7-9 with TRBJ2-3, with 13 bases lining up with TRBD2. CDR1 and CDR2 from the germline V gene are SEHNR and FQNEAQ (reference sequence). V shed 0 bases, J shed 5 bases, and the junction held 2 bases outside the gene matches. This CDR3 is built from 16 residues. CDR3 sequence: CASSLALAGGEDTQYF. The CDR3 DNA reads TGTGCCAGCAGCTTAGCACTAGCGGGGGGGGAAGATACGCAGTATTTT.

The chain carries TRBV10-3 and TRBJ1-1; the D is unclear. The CDR3 runs to 15 residues. CDR1 is ENHRY, CDR2 SYGVKD, per germline. Trimming took 3 bases from V and 0 from J, leaving 11 bases between them. The CDR3 reads CAISDKRGMNTEAFF. The CDR3 DNA follows: TGTGCCATCAGTGATAAGAGAGGGATGAACACTGAAGCTTTCTTT.

The rearrangement uses TRBV14 and TRBJ2-1; maybe TRBD1 (6 bases). This CDR3 region has 16 residues. Trimming stripped 5 bases from V and 1 base from J, with 15 bases between. Germline CDR1 and CDR2: SGHDN and FVKESK. CDR3 DNA: TGTGCCAGCAGCGAAACCCCAGGGGCTTCCTACAATGAGCAGTTCTTC. Translating gives CASSETPGASYNEQFF.

This chain uses TRBV28 with TRBJ1-6, with D unresolved. The CDR3 covers 11 residues. V lost 3 bases to trimming and J lost 10 bases, with 4 bases between them. The germline V gene has CDR1 MDHEN and CDR2 SYDVKM. The CDR3 spells CASSFRSPLHF. CDR3 nucleotides: TGTGCCAGCAGTTTCAGATCACCCCTCCACTTT.